The text below deals with one TCR beta chain. The sample originates from a study of blood T cell repertoires in COVID-19. Study-level information: The analysed material was cDNA or gDNA that came from T cells, B-cell-depleted T cells, or PBMCs.

Here immunoSEQ multiplex PCR was the method, and the copy in TCRdb shows in-frame clones only, minus some. The data hold tens of thousands of clones, with roughly 77% observed a single time. Germline V gene lookup returns CDR1 SGHTA and CDR2 FQGTGA. This CDR3 region has 16 residues. With 2 bases clipped from V and 7 bases from J, the junction kept 7 bases outside the gene matches. The sequencing sample was made of peripheral blood. This TCR was recovered from a human donor in a cohort sampled during active COVID-19. V gene TRBV7-3 combines with J gene TRBJ1-6, with 8 nucleotides matching TRBD1. The CDR3 nucleotides are TGTGCCAGCAGCTTAGAGGGCAGGACAGGGAATTCACCCCTCCACTTT. It encodes CASSLEGRTGNSPLHF. The full variable domain, rest sourced from reference TRBV7-3 and TRBJ1-6, is GAGVSQTPSNKVTEKGKYVELRCDPISGHTALYWYRQSLGQGPEFLIYFQGTGAADDSGLPNDRFFAVRPEGSVSTLKIQRTERGDSAVYLCASSLEGRTGNSPLHFGNGTRLTVT.